This TCR beta chain was captured in a study of control samples from healthy donors and cancer patients. Trimming pared 3 bases from V and 2 bases from J, leaving 16 bases between. Germline-derived CDR1 and CDR2 are SGHRS and YFSETQ. This CDR3 is 16 amino acids long. This clone has a single count. Data came from immunoSEQ multiplex PCR; TCRdb stores just in-frame clones and leaves some out. The table lists about 130,000 clones, roughly 92% of them singletons. The receptor's source is a man aged 18 to 35 in good health. The sequenced material came from blood. V gene TRBV5-1 combines with J gene TRBJ2-3; tentatively, D is TRBD2 (6 bases). CDR3 protein: CASSSLFRGYTDTQYF. CDR3 DNA sequence: TGCGCCAGCAGCTCCCTTTTCCGGGGGTACACAGATACGCAGTATTTT.